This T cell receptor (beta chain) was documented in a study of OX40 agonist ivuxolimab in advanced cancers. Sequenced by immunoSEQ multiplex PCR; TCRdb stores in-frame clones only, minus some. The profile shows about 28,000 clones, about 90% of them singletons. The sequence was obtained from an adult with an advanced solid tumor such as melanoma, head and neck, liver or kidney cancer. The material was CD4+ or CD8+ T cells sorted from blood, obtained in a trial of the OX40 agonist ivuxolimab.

The CDR3: CSVEDRIGEQYF. The DNA for the CDR3 is TGCAGCGTTGAAGATCGTATCGGAGAGCAGTACTTC. The genes are TRBV29-1 and TRBJ2-7; D remains ambiguous. Trimming left V 0 bases short and J 7 bases short, with 10 bases between. The CDR3 length is 12 residues. The germline V gene has CDR1 SQVTM and CDR2 ANQGSEA.